Listed here are 28 T cell receptor beta chains from one sample, sequenced in a study of naive and memory T cell subsets. Two oligonucleotides, mixed equimolar, formed the beta constant-region primer covering TRBC1 and TRBC2. TCRdb re-called the UMI-ligation and nested PCR reads with MiXCR, one entry per CDR3 protein. In the table there are roughly 21,000 distinct CDR3 sequences, approximately 10% of which are singletons. Sequencing was done on a sample of central memory CD8+ T cells from blood. All receptors derive from a human donor in good health.

This clonotype was seen just once. The gene calls are TRBV4-1 and TRBJ2-5; 10 nucleotides agree with TRBD2. CDR1 MGHRA and CDR2 YSYEKL come from the germline V gene. This CDR3 comprises 15 residues. The ends lost 5 bases at V and 1 base at J; junction bases unmatched: 4. CDR3 DNA sequence: TGCGCCAGCAGCTTGGGACTAGCGATCCAAGAGACCCAGTACTTC. This gives the protein CASSLGLAIQETQYF.

This clonotype was picked up a small number of times. The rearrangement uses TRBV6-2 or TRBV6-3 and TRBJ2-7; 11 bases are shared with TRBD2. The V gene's germline CDR1 is MNHEY and CDR2 SVGEGT. The CDR3 spans 15 residues. J lost 0 bases, V lost 6 bases, and 4 bases had no gene match. The CDR3 nucleotides read TGTGCCAGCAGCCCTAGCGGGAGGATCTCCTACGAGCAGTACTTC. It translates to CASSPSGRISYEQYF.

In its sample, this clonotype was seen a few times. The CDR3 spells CSLRQGVEAFF. The CDR3, as DNA: TGCAGCCTCAGACAGGGGGTAGAGGCTTTCTTT. The chain has TRBV29-1 and TRBJ1-1; 9 nucleotides agree with TRBD1. Germline V lookup: CDR1 SQVTM, CDR2 ANQGSEA. With V trimmed by 8 bases and J by 11 bases, 9 bases remained unmatched. The CDR3 spans 11 residues.

This clonotype was counted a few times. The chain combines TRBV10-3 with TRBJ2-6; D remains ambiguous. The ends were cut back, 2 bases at V and 1 base at J, with 9 bases in the middle. This CDR3 has 16 residues. Germline V gene sequence: CDR1 ENHRY, CDR2 SYGVKD. For the CDR3, the DNA is TGTGCCATCAGTGAGAGGGATAGATCTGGGGCCAACGTCCTGACTTTC. Its translation is CAISERDRSGANVLTF.

This clonotype was counted a few times. The CDR3 nucleotides read TGTGCCAGCAGCTTACGGGACAGGAGCTCTGGAAACACCATATATTTT. Translation: CASSLRDRSSGNTIYF. This chain joins TRBV11-2 and TRBJ1-3; 8 nucleotides align to TRBD1. V lost 2 bases, J lost 0 bases, and 3 bases stayed unmatched. Germline CDR1 is SGHAT and CDR2 is FQNNGV. The CDR3 has 16 amino acids.

As for this clonotype: Since a much larger clone is just one base distant, this may be a read error. This chain links TRBV6-2 or TRBV6-3 with TRBJ1-1; 7 nucleotides agree with TRBD1. The CDR3 extends over 15 amino acids. Germline V CDR1 and CDR2: MNHEY, SVGEGT. The CDR3 DNA follows: TGTGCCAGCAGTCGTCCGACAGGGTTGAACACTGAAGCTTACTTT. It specifies CASSRPTGLNTEAYF.

This clonotype was seen more than once but under ten times. V and J are TRBV9 and TRBJ2-1; 7 bases align to TRBD2. Germline CDR1 and CDR2: SGDLS and YYNGEE. The CDR3 totals 17 residues. Trimming removed 2 bases from V and 1 base from J; junction bases left unmatched: 9. CDR3 region: CASSVSLAEPSYNEQFF. CDR3 coding DNA: TGTGCCAGCAGCGTGTCGCTAGCGGAGCCTTCCTACAATGAGCAGTTCTTC.

This clonotype has just a few counts. This chain joins TRBV6-1 and TRBJ1-6, with 9 bases lining up with TRBD1. This CDR3 is 15 amino acids long. Trimming took 1 base from V and 5 from J; bases not matched to a gene: 0. Per the germline V gene, CDR1 is MNHNS and CDR2 is SASEGT. CDR3 nucleotide sequence: TGTGCCAGCAGTGAAGGGACAGGGGATAATTCACCCCTCCACTTT. This sequence encodes CASSEGTGDNSPLHF.

This clonotype was seen more than once but under ten times. V and J are TRBV5-6 and TRBJ2-7, with D perhaps given as TRBD1 or TRBD2 (5 bases each). The germline V and J ends were trimmed by 4 bases and 4 bases, with 12 bases remaining between them. The CDR3 covers 13 residues. Germline loops: CDR1 SGHDT, CDR2 YYEEEE. CDR3 nucleotide sequence: TGTGCCAGCAGCGGCGGGCAGGGATACGAGCAGTACTTC. The encoded protein is CASSGGQGYEQYF.

J is TRBJ2-7 and V is TRBV18; TRBD2 agrees at 11 bases. The germline V gene has CDR1 KGHSH and CDR2 LQKENI. The CDR3 has 17 residues. Trimming cost V 4 bases and J 5 bases; bases outside gene matches: 13. CDR3 loop: CASSLATYSGRGNEQYF. In nucleotides, the CDR3 is TGTGCCAGCTCACTTGCCACCTATAGCGGGAGGGGTAACGAGCAGTACTTC.

This clonotype was counted many times. The rearrangement links TRBV20-1 to TRBJ2-1, with 7 bases aligning to TRBD1. This CDR3 is built from 11 residues. Germline trimming cut 5 bases from V and 15 bases from J; bases unmatched to any gene: 10. Germline lookup yields CDR1 DFQATT and CDR2 SNEGSKA (reference sequence). The CDR3 DNA is TGCAGTGCTCGACAGGACAGGCGGTGGTTCTTC. It translates to CSARQDRRWFF.

This chain joins TRBV5-4 and TRBJ2-5; D unclear. The V gene lost 3 bases and the J gene lost 4 bases, with 16 bases spanning the gap. There are 15 residues in the CDR3. CDR1 and CDR2 (germline): SGHNT, YYREEE (reference sequence). The CDR3 region has the DNA TGTGCCAGCAGCTACAAAATCGCACTGGGAGAGACCCAGTACTTC. Protein: CASSYKIALGETQYF.

The rearrangement uses TRBV6-6 and TRBJ2-1, with TRBD2 identical over 14 bases. V lost 6 bases and J lost 1; bases outside the gene matches: 8. The CDR3 runs 18 residues. Germline V gives CDR1 MNHNY, CDR2 SVGAGI (reference sequence). Here the CDR3 DNA reads TGTGCCAGCAGAGGACTAGCGGGAGGCAGGAGGTCCTACAATGAGCAGTTCTTC. It codes for CASRGLAGGRRSYNEQFF.

This clonotype was picked up many times. The J gene is TRBJ2-7, the V gene TRBV2, with TRBD1 as a possible D gene (5 bases). Trimming removed 5 bases from V and 5 bases from J, with 16 bases in between. Looked up from germline, CDR1 is SNHLY and CDR2 is FYNNEI. The length of the CDR3 is 14 residues. The CDR3 reads CASSNDSKGNEQYF. Here the CDR3 DNA reads TGTGCCAGCAGTAACGACAGCAAAGGCAACGAGCAGTACTTC.

This clonotype occurred a few times. The chain joins TRBV6-5 to TRBJ2-7; 10 positions agree with TRBD2. The V gene's germline CDR1 is MNHEY and CDR2 SVGAGI. The CDR3 covers 15 residues. Losses at the gene ends were 5 bases for V and 4 bases for J; bases not matched to a gene: 8. The CDR3 sequence: CASSSGGGGAYEQYF. DNA for the CDR3: TGTGCCAGCAGTAGCGGGGGGGGGGGCGCTTACGAGCAGTACTTC.

In its sample, this clonotype is medium-sized. V is TRBV2 and J is TRBJ1-1; TRBD1 is a possible D gene (5 bases). The germline V gene encodes CDR1 SNHLY and CDR2 FYNNEI. CDR3 length: 11 residues. The CDR3 DNA follows: TGTGTCGGACACACTAACACTGAAGCTTTCTTT. Translated: CVGHTNTEAFF.

This clonotype was counted between two and nine times. V usage is TRBV5-1 and J usage is TRBJ2-5, with D hard to call. The CDR3 consists of 19 residues. Germline assignment: CDR1 SGHRS and CDR2 YFSETQ. V was pared by 1 base and J by 0 bases, with 22 bases between. CDR3 sequence reads: CASSLSGRPRYSHQETQYF. CDR3 nucleotides: TGCGCCAGCAGCTTGAGTGGTCGTCCGCGCTACTCCCACCAAGAGACCCAGTACTTC.

This clonotype came up many times. The chain couples TRBV20-1 to TRBJ2-7, with 7 bases identical to TRBD2. The germline V gene encodes CDR1 DFQATT and CDR2 SNEGSKA (reference sequence). The CDR3 has 15 amino acids. With V trimmed by 0 bases and J by 7 bases, 12 bases remained unmatched. The CDR3 bases are TGCAGTGCTAGAGATCTGGCTAGCGGACGTGTGGAGCAGTACTTC. Amino acid sequence: CSARDLASGRVEQYF.

This chain uses TRBV3-1 with TRBJ2-3; D remains ambiguous. There are 15 residues in the CDR3. V lost 5 bases and J lost 2, with 14 bases in between. Germline lookup yields CDR1 LGHDT and CDR2 YNNKEL (reference sequence). This CDR3 is CASSSRPEFTDTQYF. CDR3 DNA: TGTGCCAGCAGCTCCCGACCCGAATTCACAGATACGCAGTATTTT.

Only a few counts were recorded for this clonotype. The rearrangement uses TRBV5-1 and TRBJ2-1; D not certain. V shed 0 bases and J shed 5 bases, with 12 bases lying between them. The germline gives CDR1 SGHRS, CDR2 YFSETQ. There are 15 residues in the CDR3. CDR3 in DNA: TGCGCCAGCAGCTTGGCCGTGGGCAGGAACAATGAGCAGTTCTTC. Translation gives CASSLAVGRNNEQFF.

The rearrangement uses TRBV6-1 and TRBJ1-2, with D perhaps matching TRBD1 (5 bases). The germline V gene has CDR1 MNHNS and CDR2 SASEGT. The CDR3 runs to 15 residues. V was clipped by 2 bases and J by 3 bases, with 13 bases between them. CDR3 loop: CASSEPREFHYGYTF. The CDR3 DNA follows: TGTGCCAGCAGTGAACCCAGGGAGTTTCACTATGGCTACACCTTC.

The table lists this clonotype with a few counts. The J gene is TRBJ2-5, the V gene TRBV15, with TRBD2 identical over 11 bases. Germline values: CDR1 LNHNV, CDR2 YYDKDF (reference sequence). The CDR3 loop spans 15 amino acids. V shed 5 bases and J 4 bases; nucleotides not matched to a gene: 6. This chain's CDR3 is CATSGGLAVRETQYF. The CDR3 DNA is TGTGCCACCAGCGGGGGACTAGCGGTTCGAGAGACCCAGTACTTC.

This CDR3 reads CSATVEVRYNEQFF. CDR3 coding DNA: TGCAGTGCGACCGTCGAGGTTCGGTACAATGAGCAGTTCTTC. This chain connects TRBV20-1 to TRBJ2-1; D uncertain. The germline V gene has CDR1 DFQATT and CDR2 SNEGSKA (reference sequence). Trimming removed 6 bases from V and 4 bases from J, with 16 bases in between. This CDR3 has 14 residues.

The table lists this clonotype with a few counts. The chain is built from TRBV15 and TRBJ2-3, with D possibly TRBD1 on 5 matching bases. Germline V gene sequence: CDR1 LNHNV, CDR2 YYDKDF (reference sequence). The CDR3 runs 16 residues. Trimming removed 1 base at V and 4 bases at J, with 15 bases between. The CDR3 protein is CATSRGLWGNADTQYF. CDR3 sequence (DNA): TGTGCCACCAGCAGAGGGCTATGGGGCAACGCAGATACGCAGTATTTT.

There are a few counts of this clonotype. This sequence joins TRBV5-5 and TRBJ1-2; possible D gene TRBD1, 6 bases. The V end was cut by 4 bases, the J end by 5 bases, with 18 bases between. The germline CDR1 and CDR2 sequences are SGHKS and YYEKEE (reference sequence). This CDR3 has 15 residues. As DNA, the CDR3 is TGTGCCAGCAGCCCGGGGGGGGGCGCGGGTTATGGCTACACCTTC. Residues: CASSPGGGAGYGYTF.

The rearrangement links TRBV6-5 to TRBJ2-4; 7 bases line up with TRBD1. V dropped 0 bases and J dropped 3; count of bases not matched to a gene: 11. CDR1 and CDR2 (germline): MNHEY, SVGAGI. The CDR3 covers 18 residues. CDR3 bases: TGTGCCAGCAGTTACTCACGAGAAGGGGGCGTCGACAAAAACATTCAGTACTTC. This sequence encodes CASSYSREGGVDKNIQYF.

The chain uses TRBV6-4 and TRBJ2-1; D is ambiguous. CDR1 is MRHNA, CDR2 SNTAGT, per germline. The CDR3 spans 12 residues. Trimming shortened V by 2 bases and J by 5 bases, and 4 bases separated the two germline ends. Written as DNA, the CDR3 is TGTGCCAGCAGTGACAGGGACAATGAGCAGTTCTTC. This translates into CASSDRDNEQFF.

The chain combines TRBV5-1 with TRBJ2-1; D gene ambiguous. V lost 1 base to trimming and J lost 6 bases, with 14 bases between them. Germline CDR1 SGHRS, CDR2 YFSETQ. This CDR3 is built from 15 residues. CDR3 sequence (DNA): TGCGCCAGCAGCTTGTTAGCTCTATCAACCAATGAGCAGTTCTTC. Protein product: CASSLLALSTNEQFF.